Below, one T cell receptor beta chain is given with its context. The antigen it binds to is not known. There are no base qualities to consult, and no much larger clone falls within one base. The sample is drawn from a study of cytomegalovirus exposure and HLA in healthy donors (dated by TCRdb to 2016 to 2017). Describing the broader study: According to an earlier analysis of a few hundred of the donors, about 179 million T cells yielded some 120 million unique TCR beta sequences and about 300 Gb of sequence data. An early release that covered about 640 HLA-typed donors contained approximately 300 gigabases of sequencing data and approximately 85 million unique TCR sequences. Among the roughly 380 genotyped donors, about 83% belonged to the genetic ancestry cluster associated with self-reported Caucasian donors. The study aimed to test whether signatures of past pathogen exposure could be identified by cataloging public T cell receptors. The T cell repertoires of 670 or so subjects were profiled by immunosequencing and related to cytomegalovirus serostatus. Besides the first cohort of roughly 640 subjects, a separate validation cohort made up of around 120 different subjects was used. To predict cytomegalovirus infection status, the study brought together high-throughput TCR immunosequencing, statistical association of individual TCRs with disease status, and machine learning. A later analysis re-analyzed previously published TCR beta repertoires from about 600 donors and added high-resolution HLA genotyping to study TCR occurrence patterns. The later analysis used no new phenotypic data to find candidate immune exposures, relying instead on TCR beta sequences and their occurrence across donors. An earlier analysis of fewer than 750 of the donors used high-throughput TCR beta sequencing to judge whether each TCR beta V gene segment behaved as functional or pseudogenic. Alongside the repertoire data, information on donor age, sex, ethnicity and CMV serostatus was compiled. In a later genetic analysis, genome-wide SNP genotypes for about three fifths of the roughly 670 donors were used, and that subset was treated as a discovery cohort. All discovery cohort repertoires had been generated using a single sequencing platform. Class I and class II HLA loci were covered by the typing at four-digit resolution. Typing coverage differed by locus: A, B, C, DRB1 and DQB1 were typed in about 629-640 donors, DQA1 in about 550, DPA1 in approximately 610, and DPB1 in around 440. Roughly 5 DR-DQ haplotypes were handled as single units for association and clustering, since linkage in the cohort was strong. On average, around 240,000 unique TCR beta nucleotide sequences were sequenced per donor among some 430 genotyped donors of the cohort, with 15% to 20% of those sequences being non-productive. What the research found in general, with its limitations: When HLA alleles, especially DR and DQ, strongly co-occurred, TCR associations were difficult to assign to individual alleles. Compared with equally common non-associated chains, HLA-associated TCR beta chains in a later analysis were more clonally expanded and had lower generation probabilities. In the study, 150 to 200 TCR beta chains were listed as associated with cytomegalovirus. Compared with the approximately 710-donor mean, donors in an Asian-associated ancestry cluster had fewer N-insertions in productive TCRs, according to a later genetic analysis. The sequencing pipeline was judged likely to have produced a cluster of highly shared sequence variants as a technical artifact. The authors suggested that the approach could potentially be extended to other disease states and immunological phenotypes. Roughly uniform sequencing depth across donors was assumed in presence/absence analyses, although this assumption may not hold. In this cohort, only TCR beta chains were sequenced, and detectable features were limited by the absence of alpha or paired-chain data. The only immune exposure information available for the cohort was CMV serostatus. Correlated functional status among segregating V segments might be attributable to linkage disequilibrium, but an unknown experimental factor could not be ruled out. In a later analysis, several top co-occurrence clusters were reported to appear linked to parvovirus B19, influenza, CMV and Epstein-Barr virus. In a later analysis, TCR association rates were found to vary across HLA loci, with the most associated TCRs seen for DRB1 alleles and the fewest for HLA-C alleles. Some IMGT-functional V segments, including TRBV6-2 and TRBV6-3, could not be distinguished by the 87-base-pair reads and were therefore excluded. HLA typing was unavailable for some donors at each locus, so association tests used only the typed subset. In a later analysis, most CMV-associated TCR beta chains were found to appear HLA-restricted, with HLA associations seemingly driven largely by CMV exposure. An earlier analysis of some 560 of the donors showed that most TCR beta V segments appeared in productive rearrangements either about 90% or about 30% of the time, which broadly matched IMGT annotations. A further reported finding was that TCR beta sequences accurately predicted the HLA-A and HLA-B alleles for most subjects in the first cohort. In a later analysis, some 18,000 TCR beta sequences were associated with specific HLA alleles at a false discovery rate of 0.05. Cytomegalovirus status was reported to be diagnosed by the classifier with high specificity and sensitivity in both the original and validation cohorts. About 15 rarely observed V segments, including chromosome 9 orphons, were excluded from the earlier analysis of a few hundred of the donors because counts were too low. In a later genetic analysis, a missense DCLRE1C variant was associated with V-gene and J-gene trimming of TCR beta chains, and the association was replicated in an independent cohort. Most TCR sequences were observed very rarely across donors, whereas some public TCRs were present in many individuals. A few of the identified cytomegalovirus-associated TCR beta chains were confirmed in vitro to be specific for cytomegalovirus antigens.

As encoded in the germline V gene, CDR1 is SGHRS while CDR2 is YFSETQ. The CDR3 runs 15 residues from the cysteine to the phenylalanine. Solely the CDR3 DNA is kept, with 45 bases framed from the first base. The germline V and J ends show losses of 1 base and 3 bases respectively, and no gene match explains 6 bases of the junction. The library was produced with the immunoSEQ multiplex PCR assay. A mixture of 60 forward primers for TCR Vbeta segments and 13 reverse primers for TCR Jbeta segments was used in the multiplex PCR. A multiplex PCR assay on genomic DNA amplified the CDR3 region of rearranged TCR beta genes. The Illumina HiSeq System was used to sequence the amplified TCR beta libraries as 87-base-pair reads. In the original analysis: A later analysis tallied around 87 million unique TCR beta chains across the 700 or so repertoires, and about 12 million of those chains were shared by two or more donors. Raw reads were error-corrected and collapsed into unique sequences by a nearest-neighbor algorithm in which closely related sequences were merged to remove PCR and sequencing errors. CDR3 sequences were aligned to IMGT reference sequences to assign V, D and J gene segments. For a sequence to be retained, a match of at least six nucleotides to both a V gene segment and a J gene segment was required. Rearrangements were called productive when the CDR3 lacked stop codons and stayed in frame with V and J; all others were non-productive. CDR3 was defined according to IMGT convention as the region running from the second conserved V-encoded cysteine to the conserved J-encoded phenylalanine. The earlier analysis of 500 to 750 of the donors excluded any sequence lacking an unambiguous match to a single V gene segment. An earlier analysis of 550 to 650 of the donors classified V segments as functional when productive rearrangements were above 56.7% and as segregating when the standard deviation between donors was above 5%. A statistical classification framework was built to diagnose cytomegalovirus status from the catalog of TCR beta chain sequences. V and J gene assignment, in a later analysis, came from comparing TCR nucleotide sequences with IMGT/GENE-DB human TR gene sequences. In a later analysis, CDR3 sequences and most-parsimonious VDJ recombination scenarios were assigned using the TCRdist pipeline. A later analysis defined each TCR beta chain by its CDR3 amino acid sequence plus V-gene family, and excluded reads lacking a unique V-gene family. A later analysis removed roughly 590 highly shared, low-generation-probability nucleotide sequences to deal with suspected cross-contamination and a sequencing artifact. In a later analysis, a clonal expansion index was calculated for each public chain from normalized within-repertoire ranks of inferred template counts. Generation probabilities in a later analysis came from a VDJ recombination model fitted to out-of-frame rearrangements, and those results were checked against IGoR. Hypergeometric tests were used in a later analysis to score TCR-TCR, TCR-HLA and TCR-CMV co-occurrence, with a repertoire-size bias correction applied to the TCR pairs. In a later analysis, false discovery rates were estimated by permuting HLA or CMV assignments 20 times. A later analysis grouped co-occurring TCRs with DBSCAN, adding TCRdist sequence similarity when clustering within HLA-allele-positive subsets. Co-occurrence clustering excluded repertoires with fewer than 30,000 or more than 120,000 public chains, plus five with anomalous nucleotide sharing. TCRdb's version of the immuneACCESS table is confined to in-frame rearrangements and falls short of the full clone set. An unresolved V gene accounts for under half of the shortfall where checked; the remainder is of unknown origin. The DNA was the basis for D and trimming; V, J and clone size are from that table. This sample gives some 57,000 clones in total; roughly nine tenths of them show up just once. The top ten clonotypes cover 1.5% of the sample.

The cohort comprised 550 to 700 healthy bone marrow donors. At the time of sampling, all cohort members were nominally healthy, though unrecorded immune exposures were likely present. The donor was CMV seropositive and belonged to the group of 250 to 300 seropositive cohort members. Each donor provided a peripheral blood sample, and peripheral blood mononuclear cells were used for TCR beta sequencing. Genomic DNA extraction from the blood cell samples was performed with the Qiagen DNeasy Blood Extraction Kit. Recombination connected TRBV5-1 to TRBJ1-1, and TRBD1 matches 7 of the central bases. This TCR was recovered from a man under 40 in good health and CMV-seropositive. Sequenced material: PBMCs. The DNA sequence is as follows: TGCGCCAGCAGCTTGCAAGGGGACAGAGACACTGAAGCTTTCTTT. This sequence encodes CASSLQGDRDTEAFF.